The sample holds a few counts of the clone carrying this T cell receptor (beta chain). The antigen is not known. The sample comes from a study of T cell repertoires in cytomegalovirus infection. Study background: HLA-B-restricted CMV epitopes that are well studied were used alongside recently identified HLA-C-restricted ones.

TCRdb re-analysed the reads in MiXCR, keeping a single row per CDR3 protein. The top ten hold around 77% of the sample, which has approximately 50,000 distinct CDR3 sequences, around a fifth seen once. Overall study results and limits: Dominating the ex vivo response were HLA-C-restricted CMV-specific TCR beta clonotypes.

This TCR was sampled from a human donor in good health (CMV status not recorded). Some clones in this sample may be carry-over from other donors' samples. This material consisted of CD8+ T cells from cultured PBMCs, taken from culture after CMV antigen stimulation.

The CDR3 here is CASSQEGPSGGGGDTQYF. The CDR3 nucleotides read TGTGCCAGCAGCCAAGAAGGCCCTAGCGGGGGCGGGGGAGATACGCAGTATTTT. The chain links TRBV4-2 to TRBJ2-3, with 10 bases aligning to TRBD2. CDR3 length: 18 amino acids. Trimming at V came to 0 bases and at J to 5 bases, leaving 11 bases not matched to a gene. Per the germline V gene, CDR1 is LGHNA and CDR2 is YNFKEQ.